This T cell receptor beta chain is from a study of shared clonotypes between healthy human individuals. Overall study results and limits: Among a handful of donors, around 5% of naive CD4 clonotypes were found in common.

CDR1 is KGHSH and CDR2 is LQKENI in the germline V gene. CDR3 length equals 14 residues. The V gene lost 1 base and the J gene lost 4 bases, with 7 bases spanning the gap. The repertoire was sequenced with immunoSEQ multiplex PCR; TCRdb's copy has only in-frame clones and lacks some. The sample has roughly 1,000,000 clones, 75% to 85% seen once. In the CD4+ fraction, cells were divided into CD45RA+ naive and CD45RA-negative memory subsets. Notes on this clone: Its antigen is currently unknown.

The chain carries TRBV18 and TRBJ1-4; unclear D gene. The sequence derives from a man between 18 and 35 years old in good health. Some clones in this sample may be carry-over from other donors' samples. Source material: memory CD4+ T cells from PBMCs. As for subset: CD45RA-negative fraction. The CDR3 spells CASSPHRYNEKLFF. The CDR3 DNA follows: TGTGCCAGCTCACCACACAGATATAATGAAAAACTGTTTTTT.